This T cell receptor beta chain was documented in a study of human CD8 memory T cell subsets. This CDR3 spans 14 amino acids. CDR1 and CDR2 from the germline V gene are MNHEY and SMNVEV (reference sequence). The study's findings and limits: Only a minimal degree of mutual overlap characterized stem-like memory and precursor exhausted T cell repertoires.

Concerning this clonotype: Its antigen is undetermined.

It was UMI-labeled 5' RACE by which the TCR beta libraries were made. With the 5' RACE reads reprocessed, TCRdb shows one record per CDR3 protein and no DNA. The listing records more than 9,000 distinct CDR3 sequences. Progenitor exhausted-like CD8+ memory cells (TPEX) were CCR7+ PD-1+ TIGIT+. Healthy donors' buffy coats yielded the PBMC. Duplicate roughly 150,000-cell vials of sorted CD8+ T cells per subset supplied the RNA. The clonotype was recovered from a human donor in good health. The chain uses TRBV27 and TRBJ2-1; TCRdb's D gene call, TRBD2, goes unchecked for lack of DNA. Sequencing was performed on CD8+ T cells from PBMCs. CDR3 residues: CASSPSGSVDEQFF.